This TCR beta chain was captured by sequencing in a study of shared clonotypes between healthy human individuals. Libraries were prepared by immunoSEQ multiplex PCR; TCRdb keeps only in-frame clonotypes and omits some of them. Counted here are around 500,000 clones, about three quarters occurring once; the ten biggest clones make up 13%. V shed 0 bases and J shed 1 base, with 8 bases lying between them. CDR1 is SGHRS and CDR2 is YFSETQ in the germline V gene. The CDR3 runs 14 residues. The chain uses TRBV5-1 and TRBJ2-7; D is unclear. The source of this sequence is a woman aged 40 to 50 in good health. Some clones in this sample may be carry-over from other donors' samples. Input material: PBMCs. CDR3: CASSLVADSYEQYF. CDR3 coding DNA: TGCGCCAGCAGCTTGGTGGCTGATTCCTACGAGCAGTACTTC.